This entry lists 25 T cell receptor beta chains sequenced from one sample in a study of beta chain features in type 1 diabetes. Isolated RNA was reverse transcribed in full, so expressed TCRB transcripts were sequenced. Using immunoSEQ multiplex PCR, the repertoire was profiled, and TCRdb retains in-frame clones only, with some absent. The repertoire includes 860,000 or so clones, under 20% of them detected once, and about 0.025% sits in the top ten. Sequenced: naive CD4+ T cells from blood. Source of these receptors: a woman aged 18-29 years in good health.

This clone was picked up a small number of times. V gene TRBV7-8 combines with J gene TRBJ2-3; D is unclear. This CDR3 contains 16 residues. The germline CDR1 and CDR2 sequences are SGHVS and FQNEAQ. The V and J ends lost 5 bases and 1 base respectively, with 16 bases between them. CDR3 loop: CASSDGYRIGTDTQYF. CDR3 sequence (DNA): TGTGCCAGCAGCGACGGATACCGTATCGGCACAGATACGCAGTATTTT.

This clone was observed a few times. This chain uses TRBV5-1 with TRBJ1-2, with D possibly being TRBD1 (6 bases). This CDR3 is built from 16 residues. CDR1 and CDR2 (germline): SGHRS, YFSETQ. Trimming shortened V by 2 bases and J by 4 bases, and 18 bases separated the two germline ends. For the CDR3, the DNA is TGCGCCAGCAGCTTTGGTGTCAGGGGCGGGCGCTATGGCTACACCTTC. Translation: CASSFGVRGGRYGYTF.

The chain links TRBV7-2 to TRBJ2-3; tentatively, D is TRBD1 or TRBD2 (5 bases each). Trimming took 4 bases from V and 2 from J, leaving 13 bases between them. Germline assignment: CDR1 SGHTA and CDR2 FQGNSA. The CDR3 sequence is 15 residues long. CDR3 bases: TGTGCCAGCAGCTGGGGGAGAGGGGACACAGATACGCAGTATTTT. It codes for CASSWGRGDTDTQYF.

The chain joins TRBV27 to TRBJ2-2, with 14 bases matching TRBD2. Per germline, CDR1 MNHEY and CDR2 SMNVEV (reference sequence). This CDR3 is 18 amino acids long. Trimming removed 2 bases from V and 6 bases from J; junction bases left unmatched: 8. Written as DNA, the CDR3 is TGTGCCAGCAGTTTAACCGGGACTAGCGGGAGTCGCGCCGGGGAGCTGTTTTTT. It translates to CASSLTGTSGSRAGELFF.

This clone was seen only a few times. This chain connects TRBV10-3 to TRBJ1-2, with 12 bases identical to TRBD1. The CDR3 has 15 residues. V was pared by 7 bases and J by 0 bases, with 3 bases of the junction left unmatched. Germline loops: CDR1 ENHRY, CDR2 SYGVKD. For the CDR3, the DNA is TGTGCCATCACCGGGACAGGGGGCTCTAACTATGGCTACACCTTC. It translates to CAITGTGGSNYGYTF.

With respect to this clone: Other DNA sequences within the sample encode an identical CDR3. This chain uses TRBV10-3 with TRBJ2-3, with D perhaps matching TRBD1 or TRBD2 (5 bases each). The germline V and J ends were trimmed by 3 bases and 1 base, with 8 bases remaining between them. CDR1 is ENHRY and CDR2 is SYGVKD in the germline V gene. The CDR3 contains 14 residues. CDR3 DNA sequence: TGTGCCATCAGTGATAGGGGAGGCACAGATACGCAGTATTTT. Protein product: CAISDRGGTDTQYF.

This chain links TRBV19 with TRBJ1-2; maybe TRBD1 (6 bases). CDR3 length: 15 amino acids. V lost 1 base and J 2 bases, leaving 11 bases between the germline ends. From germline, CDR1 is LNHDA and CDR2 SQIVND (reference sequence). The DNA of the CDR3 is TGTGCCAGTAGTATAGCAGAGACAGGCAACTATGGCTACACCTTC. Amino acid sequence: CASSIAETGNYGYTF.

This sequence joins TRBV5-1 and TRBJ2-2; 7 bases map to TRBD1. This CDR3 is 16 amino acids long. V trimming: 0 bases; J trimming: 1 base; junction bases outside the gene matches: 3. Germline values: CDR1 SGHRS, CDR2 YFSETQ. In nucleotides, the CDR3 is TGCGCCAGCAGCTTGGAACAGGGGATGAACACCGGGGAGCTGTTTTTT. This sequence encodes CASSLEQGMNTGELFF.

This chain joins TRBV10-1 and TRBJ2-3; weak D call: TRBD2 (6 bases). Germline V lookup: CDR1 WNHNN, CDR2 SYGVQD (reference sequence). The CDR3 sequence is 14 residues long. V lost 4 bases and J 11 bases, leaving 19 bases between the germline ends. CDR3 amino acids: CASSGTGTPQVQYF. The CDR3 nucleotides are TGCGCCAGCAGTGGAACCGGGACTCCTCAGGTGCAGTATTTT.

Concerning this clone: The junction shows a germline mismatch at one end, possibly a read error. The V call is TRBV6-1, the J call TRBJ2-1; either TRBD1 or TRBD2 may fit D (5 bases each). The CDR3 has 14 residues. CDR1 is MNHNS, CDR2 SASEGT, per germline. CDR3 protein: CASRSGTSNNEQFF. In DNA, the CDR3 is TGTGCCAGCAGATCGGGGACCTCCAACAATGAGCAGTTCTTC.

This clone was seen more than once but under ten times. This sequence joins TRBV5-6 and TRBJ1-2; TRBD1 is a possible D gene (5 bases). CDR3 length: 14 amino acids. The V end was cut by 5 bases, the J end by 1 base, with 12 bases between. Germline V gene data show CDR1 as SGHDT and CDR2 as YYEEEE. The CDR3 DNA reads as TGTGCCAGCAGAAATAGGGACCATAACTATGGCTACACCTTC. As protein: CASRNRDHNYGYTF.

This clone was seen more than once but under ten times. In the same sample, other DNA sequences code for this CDR3. The chain couples TRBV6-5 to TRBJ2-3, with D possibly matching TRBD2 (5 bases). V lost 0 bases to trimming and J lost 6 bases, with 10 bases between them. The CDR3 has 14 residues. Germline CDR1 is MNHEY and CDR2 is SVGAGI. CDR3 amino acids: CASSYSRGLDTQYF. Here the CDR3 DNA reads TGTGCCAGCAGTTACTCTCGGGGTTTGGATACGCAGTATTTT.

Only a few counts were recorded for this clone. At one of its ends the junction is not consistent with the germline gene, which may arise from a read error. The chain couples TRBV5-1 to TRBJ2-3, with 12 nucleotides matching TRBD2. The V gene's germline CDR1 is SGHRS and CDR2 YFSETQ. There are 14 residues in the CDR3. The CDR3 nucleotides are TGCGCCTGCAGACTAGCGGGAGTGGAAGATACGCAGTATTTT. Its translation is CACRLAGVEDTQYF. Using reference TRBV5-1 and TRBJ2-3 for the parts outside the CDR3, the full variable domain is KAGVTQTPRYLIKTRGQQVTLSCSPISGHRSVSWYQQTPGQGLQFLFEYFSETQRNKGNFPGRFSGRQFSNSRSEMNVSTLELGDSALYLCACRLAGVEDTQYFGPGTRLTVL.

Only a few counts were recorded for this clone. V usage is TRBV5-6 and J usage is TRBJ2-7; D gene uncertain. The CDR3 is made up of 15 amino acids. In germline, CDR1 is SGHDT, CDR2 YYEEEE. Trimming removed 2 bases at V and 1 base at J, with 13 bases between. CDR3 amino acids: CASSLGLVRSYEQYF. CDR3 bases: TGTGCCAGCAGCTTAGGGCTAGTTCGGTCCTACGAGCAGTACTTC.

The gene calls are TRBV15 and TRBJ2-6, with D perhaps matching TRBD2 (6 bases). This CDR3 spans 14 amino acids. Germline-derived CDR1 and CDR2 are LNHNV and YYDKDF (reference sequence). V shed 6 bases and J shed 2 bases, with 8 bases lying between them. CDR3 in amino acids: CATSPGAGANVLTF. CDR3 in DNA: TGTGCCACCAGTCCGGGGGCTGGGGCCAACGTCCTGACTTTC.

V and J are TRBV7-9 and TRBJ1-2; D uncertain. The V end was cut by 2 bases, the J end by 3 bases, with 7 bases between. Germline-derived CDR1 and CDR2 are SEHNR and FQNEAQ (reference sequence). This CDR3 has 13 amino acids. The CDR3: CASSLSRDYGYTF. The CDR3 nucleotides are TGTGCCAGCAGCTTAAGCAGAGACTATGGCTACACCTTC.

In its sample, this clone was seen once. This chain uses TRBV28 with TRBJ2-7; 11 bases map to TRBD2. The CDR3 length is 16 residues. Losses at the gene ends were 3 bases for V and 3 bases for J; bases not matched to a gene: 7. Germline CDR1 MDHEN, CDR2 SYDVKM. The CDR3 DNA follows: TGTGCCAGCAGTTTGCGATGGACTAGCGGGCTCTACGAGCAGTACTTC. Translating gives CASSLRWTSGLYEQYF. Using reference TRBV28 and TRBJ2-7 for the parts outside the CDR3, the full variable domain is DVKVTQSSRYLVKRTGEKVFLECVQDMDHENMFWYRQDPGLGLRLIYFSYDVKMKEKGDIPEGYSVSREKKERFSLILESASTNQTSMYLCASSLRWTSGLYEQYFGPGTRLTVT.

This sequence joins TRBV5-1 and TRBJ2-1, with D maybe TRBD2 (6 bases). In germline, CDR1 is SGHRS, CDR2 YFSETQ. V lost 0 bases, J lost 10 bases, and 14 bases lay in between. The CDR3 has 14 residues. CDR3 coding DNA: TGCGCCAGCAGCTTGGTTGCGGGACGGGAAGAGCAGTTCTTC. It codes for CASSLVAGREEQFF.

The chain couples TRBV9 to TRBJ2-2; D perhaps matches TRBD2 (5 bases). The V end lost 4 bases, the J end lost 1 base, and 14 bases lay between the germline ends. The V gene's germline CDR1 is SGDLS and CDR2 YYNGEE. The CDR3 length is 16 residues. CDR3 amino acids: CASSLRGDGNTGELFF. The CDR3 DNA reads as TGTGCCAGCAGCCTCCGGGGAGACGGGAACACCGGGGAGCTGTTTTTT.

The chain is built from TRBV2 and TRBJ1-2; 9 bases are shared with TRBD1. Germline trimming cut 4 bases from V and 7 bases from J; bases unmatched to any gene: 7. Germline values: CDR1 SNHLY, CDR2 FYNNEI. The length of the CDR3 is 14 residues. The CDR3 DNA sequence: TGTGCCAGCAGTGTTTTAGGGGACAGGGCTGGCTACACCTTC. Protein: CASSVLGDRAGYTF. The full variable domain, rest sourced from reference TRBV2 and TRBJ1-2, is EPEVTQTPSHQVTQMGQEVILRCVPISNHLYFYWYRQILGQKVEFLVSFYNNEISEKSEIFDDQFSVERPDGSNFTLKIRSTKLEDSAMYFCASSVLGDRAGYTFGSGTRLTVV.

The table lists this clone with a few counts. This sample also contains other DNA sequences that code for the same CDR3. This rearrangement joins TRBV5-1 to TRBJ2-7; TRBD1 aligns across 8 bases. CDR1 is SGHRS and CDR2 is YFSETQ in the germline V gene. Unmatched junction bases numbered 1, after V lost 3 bases and J lost 2 bases. The CDR3 totals 13 residues. This chain's CDR3 is CASSSQGAYEQYF. CDR3 in DNA: TGCGCCAGCAGCTCACAGGGGGCCTACGAGCAGTACTTC.

In this sample, this clone turned up a few times. This chain uses TRBV5-8 with TRBJ2-7; D is uncertain. V lost 1 base and J lost 2, with 16 bases in between. Germline values: CDR1 SGHTS, CDR2 YDEGEE. The CDR3 contains 16 residues. The CDR3 region is CASSLFLRHQPYEQYF. The CDR3 DNA follows: TGTGCCAGCAGCTTGTTTCTCCGCCACCAGCCCTACGAGCAGTACTTC. Using reference TRBV5-8 and TRBJ2-7 for the parts outside the CDR3, the full variable domain is EAGVTQSPTHLIKTRGQQATLRCSPISGHTSVYWYQQALGLGLQFLLWYDEGEERNRGNFPPRFSGRQFPNYSSELNVNALELEDSALYLCASSLFLRHQPYEQYFGPGTRLTVT.

This clone has just a few counts. The V and J genes are TRBV25-1 and TRBJ2-6, with unresolved D. The CDR3 sequence is 14 residues long. Between the trimmed V and J ends, which lost 6 bases and 1 base, there was a span of 7 bases. In germline, CDR1 is MGHDK, CDR2 SYGVNS. CDR3 DNA: TGTGCCAGCAGACCGTCGTCTGGGGCCAACGTCCTGACTTTC. Translating gives CASRPSSGANVLTF.

Remarks on this clone: A much larger clone lies one base from this, so it may be a read error. Other DNA sequences in this sample translate to the same CDR3. The genes are TRBV5-6 and TRBJ2-7, with unresolved D. Germline V gives CDR1 SGHDT, CDR2 YYEEEE. The V gene lost 4 bases and the J gene lost 3 bases, with 5 bases spanning the gap. This CDR3 region has 11 residues. Here the CDR3 reads CASSLNYEQYF. DNA of the CDR3: TGTGCCAGCAGCCTAAACTACGAGCAGTACTTC.

V and J are TRBV7-9 and TRBJ2-7; possible D gene TRBD2, 6 bases. This CDR3 region has 16 residues. V was cut by 8 bases and J by 2 bases, with 22 bases left in between. The V gene's germline CDR1 is SEHNR and CDR2 FQNEAQ (reference sequence). DNA for the CDR3: TGTGCCAGCGCGAGCTCGACCGGGACTCGGACCTACGAGCAGTACTTC. As protein: CASASSTGTRTYEQYF.